These T cell receptor beta chains were read from a single sample in a study of chronic HIV infection and antiretroviral therapy. TCRdb used MiXCR to reprocess the 5' RACE reads, holding one entry per CDR3 protein. The sample has about 38,000 distinct CDR3 sequences; approximately 7.4% are singletons. What was sequenced was peripheral blood. Source of these receptors: an adult who had HIV and had not received antiretroviral therapy, or was an uninfected healthy control (not recorded which). Each CDR3 is given with its conserved first and last residue. The order of the fields is J gene, V gene, clone size, D gene, CDR3 protein, CDR3 DNA. The D gene is left open where the match is weak. Clone size is not always given. Where it is, it says once, few, many or a class for expanded clones.

j_call: TRBJ2-7; v_call: TRBV28; clone_size: many; d_call: TRBD2; cdr3_aa: CASRPNSGSRNEQYF; cdr3_nt: TGTGCCAGCAGACCGAATAGCGGGAGTAGGAACGAGCAGTACTTC
j_call: TRBJ2-4; v_call: TRBV30; clone_size: many; d_call: TRBD2; cdr3_aa: CAWSVPGGAGYIQYF; cdr3_nt: TGTGCCTGGAGTGTACCCGGGGGGGCTGGGTACATTCAGTACTTC
j_call: TRBJ2-1; v_call: TRBV11-1; clone_size: few; d_call: TRBD2; cdr3_aa: CASQKRGLAGYNEQFF; cdr3_nt: TGTGCCAGCCAAAAACGCGGACTAGCGGGATACAATGAGCAGTTCTTC
j_call: TRBJ2-6; v_call: TRBV10-3; clone_size: NA; d_call: NA; cdr3_aa: CAISEGDTNVLTF; cdr3_nt: TGTGCCATCAGTGAGGGGGACACCAACGTCCTGACTTTC
j_call: TRBJ2-3; v_call: TRBV28; clone_size: many; d_call: NA; cdr3_aa: CASSLVAGEVLGTDTQYF; cdr3_nt: TGTGCCAGCAGTTTAGTAGCCGGGGAGGTTTTGGGCACAGATACGCAGTATTTT
j_call: TRBJ2-6; v_call: TRBV28; clone_size: many; d_call: NA; cdr3_aa: CASSPPDGIGVAGANVLTF; cdr3_nt: TGTGCCAGCAGTCCACCAGACGGCATTGGAGTTGCTGGGGCCAACGTCCTGACTTTC
j_call: TRBJ2-3; v_call: TRBV28; clone_size: many; d_call: NA; cdr3_aa: CASGLGREADTQYF; cdr3_nt: TGTGCCAGCGGCTTGGGGCGAGAGGCAGATACGCAGTATTTT
j_call: TRBJ2-7; v_call: TRBV10-3; clone_size: NA; d_call: TRBD2; cdr3_aa: CAISGSSGREYEQYF; cdr3_nt: TGTGCCATCAGTGGGTCTAGCGGGAGGGAATACGAGCAGTACTTC
j_call: TRBJ2-3; v_call: TRBV27; clone_size: few; d_call: TRBD1; cdr3_aa: CASSLRQGIRTDTQYF; cdr3_nt: TGTGCCAGCAGTCTACGACAGGGGATACGCACAGATACGCAGTATTTT
j_call: TRBJ2-7; v_call: TRBV20-1; clone_size: NA; d_call: TRBD1; cdr3_aa: CSARQGANPYEQYF; cdr3_nt: TGCAGTGCTAGACAGGGGGCGAATCCCTACGAGCAGTACTTC
j_call: TRBJ1-6; v_call: TRBV27; clone_size: NA; d_call: NA; cdr3_aa: CASSLLGGPSNSPLHF; cdr3_nt: TGTGCCAGCAGTTTATTGGGGGGCCCCAGTAATTCACCCCTCCACTTT